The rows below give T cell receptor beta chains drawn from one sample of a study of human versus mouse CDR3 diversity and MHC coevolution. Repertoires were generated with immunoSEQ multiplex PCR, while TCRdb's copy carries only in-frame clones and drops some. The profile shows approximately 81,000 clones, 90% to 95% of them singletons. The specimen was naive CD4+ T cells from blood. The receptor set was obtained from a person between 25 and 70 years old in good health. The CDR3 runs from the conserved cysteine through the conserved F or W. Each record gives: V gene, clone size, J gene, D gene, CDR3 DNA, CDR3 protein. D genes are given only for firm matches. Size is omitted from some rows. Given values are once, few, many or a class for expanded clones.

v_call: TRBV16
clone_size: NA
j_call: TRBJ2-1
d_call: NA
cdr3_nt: TGTGCCAGCAGCCCGAACAGGGCCCCCGAATTCTTC
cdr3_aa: CASSPNRAPEFF

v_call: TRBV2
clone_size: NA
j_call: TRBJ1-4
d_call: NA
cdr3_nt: TGTGCCAGCAGACCCGAGGCAGGGCGAAAACTGTTTTTT
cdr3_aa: CASRPEAGRKLFF

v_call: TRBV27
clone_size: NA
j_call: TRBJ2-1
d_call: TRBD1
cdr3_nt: TGTGCCAGCAGGGCACAGGGGCACAATGAGCAGTTCTTC
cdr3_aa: CASRAQGHNEQFF

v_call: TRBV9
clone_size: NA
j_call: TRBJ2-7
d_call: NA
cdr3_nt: TGTGCCAGCAGCGTAGAGTCCTACCCGTATACCGAGCAGTACTTC
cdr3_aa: CASSVESYPYTEQYF

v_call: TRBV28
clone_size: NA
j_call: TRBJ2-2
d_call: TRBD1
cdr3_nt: TGTGCCAGCAGCCCTTCAGGTACAGGGGTCGCCGGGGAGCTGTTTTTT
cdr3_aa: CASSPSGTGVAGELFF

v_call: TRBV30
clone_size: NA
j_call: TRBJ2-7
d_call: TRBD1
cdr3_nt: TGTGCCTGGAGGGGTCAGGGGGTCTCCTACGAGCAGTACTTC
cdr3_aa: CAWRGQGVSYEQYF

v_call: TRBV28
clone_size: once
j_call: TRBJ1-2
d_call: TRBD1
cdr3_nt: TGTGCCAGCAGACCCCAGGGACAGGGCCATAACTATGGCTACACCTTC
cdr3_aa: CASRPQGQGHNYGYTF

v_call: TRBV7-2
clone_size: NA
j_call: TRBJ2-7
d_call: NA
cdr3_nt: TGTGCCAGCAGCACCTCGACAGCTTCCTACGAGCAGTACTTC
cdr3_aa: CASSTSTASYEQYF

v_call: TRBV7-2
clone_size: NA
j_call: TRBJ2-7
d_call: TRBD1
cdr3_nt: TGTGCCAGCAGCTTAGAAGGCAGACAGGGGGAGCAGTACTTC
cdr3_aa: CASSLEGRQGEQYF

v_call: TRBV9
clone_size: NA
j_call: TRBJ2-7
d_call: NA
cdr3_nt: TGTGCCAGCAGCGTTAGTGTACAGGGTTACGAGCAGTACTTC
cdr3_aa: CASSVSVQGYEQYF

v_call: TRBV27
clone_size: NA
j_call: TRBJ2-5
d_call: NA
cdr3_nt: TGTGCCAGCAGTTTAAATAATAGGATAGGACAGGGAGGGGAGACCCAGTACTTC
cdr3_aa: CASSLNNRIGQGGETQYF

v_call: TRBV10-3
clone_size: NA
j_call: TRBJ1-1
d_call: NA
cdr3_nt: TGTGCCATCAAGGCGACAGGCCCCACTGAAGCTTTCTTT
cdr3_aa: CAIKATGPTEAFF

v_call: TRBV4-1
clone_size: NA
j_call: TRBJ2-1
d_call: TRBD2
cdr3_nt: TGCGCCAGCAGCCAAGAGGGACTAGCGGAGCACAATGAGCAGTTCTTC
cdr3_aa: CASSQEGLAEHNEQFF

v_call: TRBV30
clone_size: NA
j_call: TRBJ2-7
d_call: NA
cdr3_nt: TGTGCCTGGAGTGTGAAGGGACAAGGGAAGATCGGGCAGTACTTC
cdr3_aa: CAWSVKGQGKIGQYF

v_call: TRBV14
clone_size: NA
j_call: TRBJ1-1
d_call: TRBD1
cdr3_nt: TGTGCCAGCAGCACTCTCCTTGGGGGACAGGGCGGGACTGAAGCTTTCTTT
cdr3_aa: CASSTLLGGQGGTEAFF

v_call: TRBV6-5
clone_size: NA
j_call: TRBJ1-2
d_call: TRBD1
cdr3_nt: TGTGCCAGCAGGGACAGGGACAACTATGGCTACACCTTC
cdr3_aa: CASRDRDNYGYTF

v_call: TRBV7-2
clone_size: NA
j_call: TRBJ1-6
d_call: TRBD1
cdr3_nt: TGTGCCAGCAGCTTAGAACAGGGGAGGACTTCACCCCTCCACTTT
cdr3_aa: CASSLEQGRTSPLHF

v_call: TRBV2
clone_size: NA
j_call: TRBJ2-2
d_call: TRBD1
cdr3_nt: TGTGCCAGCTCGGGACAGCGCACCGGGGAGCTGTTTTTT
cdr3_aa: CASSGQRTGELFF

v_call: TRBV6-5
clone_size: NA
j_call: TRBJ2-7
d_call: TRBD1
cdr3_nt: TGTGCCAGCAAGGTTCCGGGACAGGGCCACTACGAGCAGTACTTC
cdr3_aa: CASKVPGQGHYEQYF

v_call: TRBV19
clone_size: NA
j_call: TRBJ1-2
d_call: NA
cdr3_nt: TGTGCCTCGGGGGTGGACTATGGCTACACCTTC
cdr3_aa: CASGVDYGYTF

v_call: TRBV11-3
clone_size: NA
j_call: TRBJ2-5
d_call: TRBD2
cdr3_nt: TGTGCCAGCAGCTCCACTAGCGGGAGTCGTTTACGAGAGACCCAGTACTTC
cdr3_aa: CASSSTSGSRLRETQYF

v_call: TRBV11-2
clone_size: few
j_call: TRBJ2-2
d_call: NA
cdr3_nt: TGTGCCAGCAGCTTCCTCGGGACCGGGGAGCTGTTTTTT
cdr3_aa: CASSFLGTGELFF

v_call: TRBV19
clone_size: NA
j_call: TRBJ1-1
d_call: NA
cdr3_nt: TGTGCCACCTCACAAGATTTGAACACTGAAGCTTTCTTT
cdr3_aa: CATSQDLNTEAFF

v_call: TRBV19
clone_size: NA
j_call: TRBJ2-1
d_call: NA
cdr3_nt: TGTGCCAGTAGTTCCCCGGGCGGGACTTCCTACAATGAGCAGTTCTTC
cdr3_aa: CASSSPGGTSYNEQFF

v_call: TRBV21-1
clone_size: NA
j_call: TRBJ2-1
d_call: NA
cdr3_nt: TGTGCCAGCAGCCTCAGTAGGGTGAGGGGGCCCTACAATGAGCAGTTCTTC
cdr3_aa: CASSLSRVRGPYNEQFF

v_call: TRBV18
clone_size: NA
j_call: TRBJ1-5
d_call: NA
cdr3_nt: TGTGCCAGCTCACCTTCGCAGGGATATAGCAATCAGCCCCAGCATTTT
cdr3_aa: CASSPSQGYSNQPQHF

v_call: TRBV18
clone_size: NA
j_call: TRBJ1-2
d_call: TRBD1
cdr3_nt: TGTGCCAGCTCACAAGGCGAACAGGGGAATGGCTACACCTTC
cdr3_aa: CASSQGEQGNGYTF

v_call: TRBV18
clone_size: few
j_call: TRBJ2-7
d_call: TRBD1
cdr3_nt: TGTGCCAGCTCACCGCCAAGGACAGGGCCTTCCGAGGGACAGTACTTC
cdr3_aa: CASSPPRTGPSEGQYF

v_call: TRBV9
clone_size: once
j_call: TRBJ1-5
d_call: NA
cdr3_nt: TGTGCCAGCAGCTTCTCACAGGGAAGCAATCAGCCCCAGCATTTT
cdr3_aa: CASSFSQGSNQPQHF

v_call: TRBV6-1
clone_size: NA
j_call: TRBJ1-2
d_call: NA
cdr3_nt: TGTGCCAGCAGTGAAGCAGGAACAGGACGCTATGGCTACACCTTC
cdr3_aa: CASSEAGTGRYGYTF

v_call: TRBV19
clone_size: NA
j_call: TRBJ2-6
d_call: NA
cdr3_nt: TGTGCCAGTACAAGGGGTGGTTCTTCTGGGGCCAACGTCCTGACTTTC
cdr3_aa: CASTRGGSSGANVLTF

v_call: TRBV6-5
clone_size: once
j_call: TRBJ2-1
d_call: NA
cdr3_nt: TGTGCCAGCAGTTACTCTGGGCCGAGCTCCTACAATGAGCAGTTCTTC
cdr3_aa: CASSYSGPSSYNEQFF

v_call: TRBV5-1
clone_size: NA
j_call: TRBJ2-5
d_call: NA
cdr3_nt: TGCGCCAGCAGCTTGGACACCCTCGCAGAGACCCAGTACTTC
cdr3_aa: CASSLDTLAETQYF

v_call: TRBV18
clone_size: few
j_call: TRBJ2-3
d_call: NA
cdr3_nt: TGTGCCAGCTCACCACGTCCGGGAGCTAGCACAGATACGCAGTATTTT
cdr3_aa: CASSPRPGASTDTQYF

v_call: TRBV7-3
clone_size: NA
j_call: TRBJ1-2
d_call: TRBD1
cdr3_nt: TGTGCCAGCAGCCCAAACCCGACAGGGGGCAATGGCTACACCTTC
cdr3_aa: CASSPNPTGGNGYTF

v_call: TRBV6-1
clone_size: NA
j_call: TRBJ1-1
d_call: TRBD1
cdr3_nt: TGTGCCAGCAGTGAGGGACAGGGGGCATTATACACTGAAGCTTTCTTT
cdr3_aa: CASSEGQGALYTEAFF

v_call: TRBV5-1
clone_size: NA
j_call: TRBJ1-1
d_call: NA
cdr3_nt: TGCGCCAGCAGCTTGGAATTAGGGGCTCCCGCTGAAGCTTTCTTT
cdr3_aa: CASSLELGAPAEAFF

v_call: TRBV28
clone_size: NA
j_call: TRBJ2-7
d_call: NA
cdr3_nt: TGTGCCAGCAGTTTTTCAACAGAAGTAAGCTCCTACGAGCAGTACTTC
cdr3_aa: CASSFSTEVSSYEQYF

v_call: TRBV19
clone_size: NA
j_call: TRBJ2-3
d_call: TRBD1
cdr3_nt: TGTGCCAGTAGTATCAGGGGGCCTAATTCTCTGGATACGCAGTATTTT
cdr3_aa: CASSIRGPNSLDTQYF

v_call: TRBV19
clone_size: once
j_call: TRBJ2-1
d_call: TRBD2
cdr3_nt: TGTGCCAGTAGTTTCCCTCTACTAGCGGGAGGGCGGAATGAGCAGTTCTTC
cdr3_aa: CASSFPLLAGGRNEQFF

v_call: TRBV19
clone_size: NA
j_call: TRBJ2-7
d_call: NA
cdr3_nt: TGTGCCAGTAGTCCAGATCAGGGTAGGAAGGGCGAGCAGTACTTC
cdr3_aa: CASSPDQGRKGEQYF

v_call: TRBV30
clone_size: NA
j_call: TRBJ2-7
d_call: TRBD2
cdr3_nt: TGTGCCTGGAGTGTAGCGGGAGGGAGCTCCTACGAGCAGTACTTC
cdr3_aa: CAWSVAGGSSYEQYF

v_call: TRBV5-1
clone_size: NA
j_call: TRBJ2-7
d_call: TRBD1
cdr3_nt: TGCGCCAGCAGCGGGACAGTGGCCTACGAGCAGTACTTC
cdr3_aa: CASSGTVAYEQYF

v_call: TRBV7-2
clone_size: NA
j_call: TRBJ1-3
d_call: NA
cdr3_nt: TGTGCCAGCAGCTTAGGACCAGGGCCCGGAAACACCATATATTTT
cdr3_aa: CASSLGPGPGNTIYF

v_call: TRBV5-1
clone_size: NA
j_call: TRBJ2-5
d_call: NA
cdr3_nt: TGCGCCAGCAGCTTGAGTCAGGGCCAAGAGACCCAGTACTTC
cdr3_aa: CASSLSQGQETQYF

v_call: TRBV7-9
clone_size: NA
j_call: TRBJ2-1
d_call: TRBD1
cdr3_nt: TGTGCCAGCAGTGCACAGGGGGAGTACAATGAGCAGTTCTTC
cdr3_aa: CASSAQGEYNEQFF